One and the same sample provided the 25 T cell receptor beta chains below, sequenced in a study of shared clonotypes between healthy human individuals. Sequencing used immunoSEQ multiplex PCR; TCRdb keeps in-frame clones, though not all of them. The sample lists 2 million to 2.5 million clones; 80% to 95% were seen once. The sequencing sample was made of naive CD4+ T cells from PBMCs. As to subset: CD45RA+ positively selected. The source of these receptors is a man between 18 and 35 years old in good health. Some clones in this sample may be carry-over from other donors' samples.

This clone was detected once. The rearrangement links TRBV28 to TRBJ2-3; no firm D call. This CDR3 has 13 residues. The V end was cut by 9 bases, the J end by 3 bases, with 13 bases between. Per the germline V gene, CDR1 is MDHEN and CDR2 is SYDVKM. The CDR3 reads CASRRAKTDTQYF. CDR3 coding DNA: TGTGCCAGTCGAAGGGCAAAGACAGATACGCAGTATTTT.

The V call is TRBV19, the J call TRBJ1-3; TRBD1 is a possible D gene (5 bases). Germline CDR1 is LNHDA and CDR2 is SQIVND (reference sequence). The CDR3 covers 14 residues. Deletions cut 4 bases from V and 0 bases from J, with 7 bases between. The CDR3 coding sequence is TGTGCCAGTAGTACACAGGACTCTGGAAACACCATATATTTT. Translated: CASSTQDSGNTIYF.

V gene TRBV11-3 combines with J gene TRBJ2-2; TRBD1 agrees at 12 bases. The CDR3 contains 18 residues. Germline lookup yields CDR1 SGHNT and CDR2 YENEEA. V lost 3 bases and J lost 0; bases outside the gene matches: 5. The CDR3 DNA sequence: TGTGCCAGCAGCTTGTGGGACAGGGGGCATCCGAACACCGGGGAGCTGTTTTTT. It codes for CASSLWDRGHPNTGELFF.

The J gene is TRBJ2-7, the V gene TRBV28; D is perhaps TRBD1 (6 bases). V was trimmed by 7 bases and J by 5 bases, leaving 15 bases between them. This CDR3 comprises 13 residues. Germline lookup yields CDR1 MDHEN and CDR2 SYDVKM. The CDR3 nucleotides are TGTGCCAGCAAGGGCAGGGGATACGACGAGCAGTACTTC. Encoded protein: CASKGRGYDEQYF.

The chain recombines TRBV7-2 with TRBJ2-2, with a weak D call TRBD1 (6 bases). This CDR3 region has 16 residues. Between the trimmed V and J ends, which lost 5 bases and 0 bases, there was a span of 13 bases. Per germline, CDR1 SGHTA and CDR2 FQGNSA. CDR3 nucleotides: TGTGCCAGCAGCCAGGGGTACTTCGCGAACACCGGGGAGCTGTTTTTT. The encoded protein is CASSQGYFANTGELFF.

V usage is TRBV2 and J usage is TRBJ2-5; D perhaps matches TRBD2 (5 bases). V lost 4 bases, J lost 4 bases, and 10 bases lay in between. Germline V gene data show CDR1 as SNHLY and CDR2 as FYNNEI. This CDR3 contains 13 residues. The CDR3 DNA is TGTGCCAGCAGTGTGCCGGGGTCAGAGACCCAGTACTTC. Its protein is CASSVPGSETQYF.

The V gene is TRBV28, the J gene TRBJ2-7, with D perhaps TRBD1 (6 bases). The CDR3 length is 19 residues. V lost 4 bases and J 0 bases, leaving 25 bases between the germline ends. CDR1 is MDHEN and CDR2 is SYDVKM in the germline V gene. The CDR3 loop reads CASSSSARTALYASYEQYF. The CDR3 nucleotides are TGTGCCAGCAGTTCATCAGCGCGGACAGCCCTTTACGCCTCCTACGAGCAGTACTTC.

This clone was recorded only once. V is TRBV25-1 and J is TRBJ2-7; TRBD2 aligns across 7 bases. V dropped 1 base and J dropped 0; count of bases not matched to a gene: 6. Germline-derived CDR1 and CDR2 are MGHDK and SYGVNS. The CDR3 runs 16 residues. The CDR3 is CASSELGGGSSYEQYF. The DNA of the CDR3 is TGTGCCAGCAGTGAATTGGGAGGCGGGAGCTCCTACGAGCAGTACTTC.

This rearrangement joins TRBV6-6 to TRBJ1-1; D possibly corresponds to TRBD1 (5 bases). Trimming stripped 5 bases from V and 6 bases from J, with 13 bases between. The CDR3 has 13 amino acids. Germline V lookup: CDR1 MNHNY, CDR2 SVGAGI (reference sequence). In DNA, the CDR3 is TGTGCCAGCAGTCCCAGGGAGACCGCTGAAGCTTTCTTT. It is translated as CASSPRETAEAFF.

The chain links TRBV28 to TRBJ2-7; D ambiguous. V was trimmed by 10 bases and J by 7 bases, leaving 17 bases between them. Germline values: CDR1 MDHEN, CDR2 SYDVKM. This CDR3 spans 12 amino acids. CDR3 sequence reads: CATATLAVEQYF. The CDR3 nucleotides read TGTGCCACCGCAACTCTCGCCGTAGAGCAGTACTTC.

This chain uses TRBV5-1 with TRBJ2-1; D perhaps matches TRBD1 (6 bases). V was cut by 4 bases and J by 0 bases, with 17 bases left in between. Germline values: CDR1 SGHRS, CDR2 YFSETQ. This CDR3 comprises 17 residues. This chain's CDR3 is CASSKTQGTLSYNEQFF. The CDR3 nucleotides read TGCGCCAGCAGCAAAACGCAGGGGACCCTCTCCTACAATGAGCAGTTCTTC.

The chain links TRBV6-1 to TRBJ1-5, with D tentatively TRBD1 (5 bases). CDR1 and CDR2 (germline): MNHNS, SASEGT. There are 15 residues in the CDR3. V shed 7 bases and J shed 2 bases, with 15 bases lying between them. The CDR3 sequence is CASIQAPGGNQPQHF. The CDR3 nucleotides are TGTGCCAGCATACAGGCCCCGGGGGGCAATCAGCCCCAGCATTTT.

This chain joins TRBV7-3 and TRBJ1-2; D unresolved. From germline, CDR1 is SGHTA and CDR2 FQGTGA. Trimming removed 0 bases at V and 7 bases at J, with 9 bases between. The CDR3 sequence is 13 residues long. The CDR3 DNA is TGTGCCAGCAGCTTAACGAGAGAATCTGGCTACACCTTC. Its protein is CASSLTRESGYTF. Full variable domain (missing parts from reference TRBV7-3 and TRBJ1-2): GAGVSQTPSNKVTEKGKYVELRCDPISGHTALYWYRQSLGQGPEFLIYFQGTGAADDSGLPNDRFFAVRPEGSVSTLKIQRTERGDSAVYLCASSLTRESGYTFGSGTRLTVV.

This clone has a single count. The chain joins TRBV21-1 to TRBJ1-5; the table calls TRBD1, which could not be checked here. TRBV21-1 is tagged as a pseudogene. CDR3 length: 16 residues. The DNA for the CDR3 is TGTGCCAGCAGCCCCCACTCGGAAGGGGGCTTCCAGCCCCAGCATTTT. It is translated as CASSPHSEGGFQPQHF.

The rearrangement joins TRBV10-3 to TRBJ2-7, with D maybe TRBD1 (7 bases). The germline V gene encodes CDR1 ENHRY and CDR2 SYGVKD. Trimming left V 4 bases short and J 3 bases short, with 13 bases between. The CDR3 totals 14 residues. CDR3 DNA: TGTGCCATCAGTGGCCAGGGGGGAAACTACGAGCAGTACTTC. It yields the protein CAISGQGGNYEQYF.

This clone showed up just once. The J gene is TRBJ2-7, the V gene TRBV6-6, with no clear D. The CDR3 is 14 amino acids. Deletions cut 6 bases from V and 9 bases from J, with 21 bases between. Germline V gene lookup returns CDR1 MNHNY and CDR2 SVGAGI (reference sequence). The CDR3 loop reads CASSVEGHREGQYF. CDR3 nucleotides: TGTGCCAGCAGCGTCGAAGGGCACCGCGAAGGGCAGTACTTC.

The chain uses TRBV7-3 and TRBJ2-1; 11 bases match TRBD1. The CDR3 totals 15 residues. Germline values: CDR1 SGHTA, CDR2 FQGTGA. Trimming took 5 bases from V and 8 from J; bases not matched to a gene: 8. CDR3 nucleotide sequence: TGTGCCAGCAGCGCCCGGGACAGGGGGTGGCATGAGCAGTTCTTC. As protein: CASSARDRGWHEQFF. Variable domain in full (rest from reference TRBV7-3 and TRBJ2-1): GAGVSQTPSNKVTEKGKYVELRCDPISGHTALYWYRQSLGQGPEFLIYFQGTGAADDSGLPNDRFFAVRPEGSVSTLKIQRTERGDSAVYLCASSARDRGWHEQFFGPGTRLTVL.

The chain joins TRBV7-9 to TRBJ1-2; 8 bases align to TRBD1. The CDR3 loop spans 16 amino acids. With V trimmed by 0 bases and J by 4 bases, 7 bases remained unmatched. Germline V gene data show CDR1 as SEHNR and CDR2 as FQNEAQ (reference sequence). CDR3 sequence (DNA): TGTGCCAGCAGCTTAGCGGGACAGGACCTTCCCTATGGCTACACCTTC. It specifies CASSLAGQDLPYGYTF.

V usage is TRBV18 and J usage is TRBJ1-5; D gene uncertain. The CDR3 totals 15 residues. In germline, CDR1 is KGHSH, CDR2 LQKENI. The V and J ends lost 2 bases and 0 bases respectively, with 8 bases between them. The CDR3 sequence: CASSPGAHSNQPQHF. CDR3 DNA sequence: TGTGCCAGCTCACCAGGAGCCCATAGCAATCAGCCCCAGCATTTT.

The chain couples TRBV30 to TRBJ1-2; a possible D gene is TRBD1 (5 bases). V shed 0 bases and J shed 8 bases, with 16 bases lying between them. Germline CDR1 is GTSNPN and CDR2 is SVGIG (reference sequence). This CDR3 comprises 14 residues. The chain's CDR3 is CAWSVRGTHSGYTF. CDR3 in DNA: TGTGCCTGGAGTGTTAGAGGGACCCATTCCGGCTACACCTTC.

DNA for the CDR3: TGTGCCACCAGCAGAGGAGCGGAAGCCCAGCATTTT. Its protein product is CATSRGAEAQHF. This chain links TRBV15 with TRBJ1-5; the D is unclear. This CDR3 has 12 amino acids. The V gene's germline CDR1 is LNHNV and CDR2 YYDKDF (reference sequence). Trimming cost V 1 base and J 11 bases, with 9 bases left between them.

This clone was observed a single time. The chain carries TRBV28 and TRBJ1-1, with D unclear. The CDR3 totals 13 residues. Per the germline V gene, CDR1 is MDHEN and CDR2 is SYDVKM. The V end was cut by 8 bases, the J end by 0 bases, with 10 bases between. The CDR3 DNA is TGTGCCAGCTATTTACGGATGAACACTGAAGCTTTCTTT. The encoded protein is CASYLRMNTEAFF. The full variable domain, with the rest looked up from reference TRBV28 and TRBJ1-1, is DVKVTQSSRYLVKRTGEKVFLECVQDMDHENMFWYRQDPGLGLRLIYFSYDVKMKEKGDIPEGYSVSREKKERFSLILESASTNQTSMYLCASYLRMNTEAFFGQGTRLTVV.

This clone was observed once. The chain joins TRBV6-4 to TRBJ2-2, with D unresolved. The V gene lost 4 bases and the J gene lost 0 bases, with 6 bases spanning the gap. This CDR3 spans 14 amino acids. The germline gives CDR1 MRHNA, CDR2 SNTAGT. The CDR3, as DNA: TGTGCCAGCAGTGTAGGGACGAACACCGGGGAGCTGTTTTTT. This codes for CASSVGTNTGELFF.

The chain combines TRBV19 with TRBJ1-5; D not certain. Germline assignment: CDR1 LNHDA and CDR2 SQIVND (reference sequence). The V and J ends lost 3 bases and 2 bases respectively, with 11 bases between them. This CDR3 spans 15 amino acids. CDR3 in DNA: TGTGCCAGTAGTATTCGACGGGGAGGCAATCAGCCCCAGCATTTT. Its protein is CASSIRRGGNQPQHF.

As to this clone: Distinct nucleotide sequences in the sample also encode this CDR3. The chain links TRBV5-1 to TRBJ2-1, with D possibly being TRBD2 (5 bases). Germline-derived CDR1 and CDR2 are SGHRS and YFSETQ. V dropped 4 bases and J dropped 3 bases, with 11 bases sitting between them. The CDR3 loop spans 14 amino acids. The CDR3 sequence: CASSLGDDYNEQFF. The CDR3 DNA reads TGCGCCAGCAGCCTGGGAGACGACTACAATGAGCAGTTCTTC.